The clone carrying this T cell receptor (beta chain) was observed a handful of times. The CDR3 totals 15 residues. The V end lost 1 base, the J end lost 4 bases, and 8 bases lay between the germline ends. Germline lookup yields CDR1 SGHTA and CDR2 FQGNSA. The repertoire was sequenced with immunoSEQ multiplex PCR; TCRdb's copy has only in-frame clones and lacks some. The sample lists tens of thousands of clones; 78% were seen once. This specimen belongs to a study of blood T cell repertoires in COVID-19. Study information: The study drew acute and convalescent COVID-19 samples from the United States, Italy and Spain. The cDNA or gDNA used as material had been derived from T cells, B-cell-depleted T cells, or PBMCs.

The sequencing sample was made of peripheral blood. The clonotype comes from a human donor in a cohort sampled during active COVID-19. This chain uses TRBV7-2 with TRBJ1-6; TRBD1 might be the D (5 bases). The CDR3 nucleotides read TGTGCCAGCAGCTTAGACCCAGGGTATAATTCACCCCTCCACTTT. It encodes CASSLDPGYNSPLHF.